This T cell receptor (beta chain) was sequenced in a study of shared clonotypes between healthy human individuals. CD45RO negativity and positive selection for CCR7 defined naive CD8 cells, a population that excluded terminally differentiated effector memory CD45RA+ cells. The V segment lost 3 bases and the J segment 7 bases; nucleotides outside the gene matches: 10. In germline, CDR1 is SEHNR, CDR2 FQNEAQ (reference sequence). This CDR3 spans 16 amino acids. Data came from immunoSEQ multiplex PCR; TCRdb stores just in-frame clones and leaves some out. The table has about 2.1 million clones, around 93% seen once; the top ten hold 1.5% to 2%. This clone appeared once.

The sequence derives from a young man in good health. Some clones in this sample may be carry-over from other donors' samples. V usage is TRBV7-9 and J usage is TRBJ2-7, with TRBD2 matching over 12 bases. Material: naive CD8+ T cells from PBMCs. The DNA for the CDR3 is TGTGCCAGCAGCTTTCCAGCTAGCGGGAGGGCTCAGGAGCAGTACTTC. Its translation: CASSFPASGRAQEQYF.